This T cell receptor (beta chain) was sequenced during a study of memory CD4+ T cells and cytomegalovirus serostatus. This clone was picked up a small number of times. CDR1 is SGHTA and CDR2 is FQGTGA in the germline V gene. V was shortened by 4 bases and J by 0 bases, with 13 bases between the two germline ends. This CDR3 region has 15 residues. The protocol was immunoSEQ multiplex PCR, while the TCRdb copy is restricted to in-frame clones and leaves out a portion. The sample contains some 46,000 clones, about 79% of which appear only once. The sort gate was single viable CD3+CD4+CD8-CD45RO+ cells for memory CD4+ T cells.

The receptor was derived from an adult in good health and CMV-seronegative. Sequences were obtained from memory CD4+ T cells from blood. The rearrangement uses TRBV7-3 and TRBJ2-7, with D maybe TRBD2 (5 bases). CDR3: CASSSPDLSSYEQYF. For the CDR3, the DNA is TGTGCCAGCAGCTCCCCGGACTTGAGCTCCTACGAGCAGTACTTC.